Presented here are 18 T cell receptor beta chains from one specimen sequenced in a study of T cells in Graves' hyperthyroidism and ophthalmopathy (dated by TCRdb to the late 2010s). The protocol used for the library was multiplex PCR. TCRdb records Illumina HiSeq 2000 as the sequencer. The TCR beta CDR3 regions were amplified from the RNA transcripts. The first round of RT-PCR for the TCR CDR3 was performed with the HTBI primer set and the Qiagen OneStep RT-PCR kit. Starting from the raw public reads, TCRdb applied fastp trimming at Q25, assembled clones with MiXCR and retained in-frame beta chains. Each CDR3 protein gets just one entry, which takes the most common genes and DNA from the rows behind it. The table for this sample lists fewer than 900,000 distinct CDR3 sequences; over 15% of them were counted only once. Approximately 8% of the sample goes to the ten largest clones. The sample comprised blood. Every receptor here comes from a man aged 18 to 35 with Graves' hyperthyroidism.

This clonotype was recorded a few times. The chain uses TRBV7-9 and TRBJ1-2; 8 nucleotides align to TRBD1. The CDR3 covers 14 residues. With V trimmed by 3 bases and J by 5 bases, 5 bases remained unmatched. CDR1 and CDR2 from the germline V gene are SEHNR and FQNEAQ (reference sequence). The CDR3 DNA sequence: TGTGCCAGCAGCTTCCAGGGGGCCAGATATGGCTACACCTTC. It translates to CASSFQGARYGYTF.

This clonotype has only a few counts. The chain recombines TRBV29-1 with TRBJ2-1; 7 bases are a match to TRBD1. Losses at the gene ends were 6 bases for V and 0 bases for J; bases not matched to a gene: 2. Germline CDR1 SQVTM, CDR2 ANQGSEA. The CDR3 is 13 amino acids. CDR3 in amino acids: CSVAGGSYNEQFF. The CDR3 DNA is TGCAGCGTCGCAGGGGGCTCCTACAATGAGCAGTTCTTC.

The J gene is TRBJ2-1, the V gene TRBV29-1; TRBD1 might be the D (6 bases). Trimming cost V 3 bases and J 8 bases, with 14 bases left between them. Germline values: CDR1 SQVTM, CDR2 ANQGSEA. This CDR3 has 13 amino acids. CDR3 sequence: CSVEAGELDEQFF. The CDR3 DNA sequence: TGCAGCGTTGAGGCAGGGGAGCTCGATGAGCAGTTCTTC.

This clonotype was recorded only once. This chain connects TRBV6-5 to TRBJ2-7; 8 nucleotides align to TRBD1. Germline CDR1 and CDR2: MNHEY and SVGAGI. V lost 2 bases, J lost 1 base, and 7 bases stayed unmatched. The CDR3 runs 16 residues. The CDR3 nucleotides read TGTGCCAGCAGTTACGCGGCGGACAGGGCGTCCTACGAGCAGTACTTC. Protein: CASSYAADRASYEQYF.

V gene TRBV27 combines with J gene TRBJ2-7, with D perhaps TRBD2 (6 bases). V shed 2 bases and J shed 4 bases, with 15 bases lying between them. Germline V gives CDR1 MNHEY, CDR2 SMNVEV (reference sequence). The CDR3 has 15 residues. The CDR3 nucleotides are TGTGCCAGCAGTTTAGCCTCCGGGACTCTTTACGAGCAGTACTTC. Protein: CASSLASGTLYEQYF.

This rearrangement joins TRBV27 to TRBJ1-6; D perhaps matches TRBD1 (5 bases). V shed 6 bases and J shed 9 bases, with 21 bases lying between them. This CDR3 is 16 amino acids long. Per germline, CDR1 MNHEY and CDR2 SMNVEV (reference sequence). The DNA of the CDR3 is TGTGCCAGCAGGGCCCCGTTTGGGGGAATGCGTTCACCCCTCCACTTT. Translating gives CASRAPFGGMRSPLHF.

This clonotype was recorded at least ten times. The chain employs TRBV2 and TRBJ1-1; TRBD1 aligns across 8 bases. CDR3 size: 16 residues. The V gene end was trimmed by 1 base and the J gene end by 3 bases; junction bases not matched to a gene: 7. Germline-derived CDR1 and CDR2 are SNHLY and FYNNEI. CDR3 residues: CASSEGAGGAYTEAFF. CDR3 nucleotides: TGTGCCAGCAGTGAAGGAGCAGGGGGCGCTTACACTGAAGCTTTCTTT.

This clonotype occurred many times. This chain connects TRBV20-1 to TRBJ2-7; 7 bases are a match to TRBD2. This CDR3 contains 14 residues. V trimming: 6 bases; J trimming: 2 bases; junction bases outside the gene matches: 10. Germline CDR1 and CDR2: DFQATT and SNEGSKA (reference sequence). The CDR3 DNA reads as TGCAGTGCATCTCGACTAGCCAAGACCTACGAGCAGTACTTC. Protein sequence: CSASRLAKTYEQYF.

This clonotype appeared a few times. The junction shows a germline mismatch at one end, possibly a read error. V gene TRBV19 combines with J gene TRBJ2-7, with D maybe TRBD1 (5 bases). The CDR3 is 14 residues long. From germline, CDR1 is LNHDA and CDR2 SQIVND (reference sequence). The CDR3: CASGPRQPSYEQYF. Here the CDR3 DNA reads TGTGCCAGTGGGCCGAGACAGCCGTCGTACGAGCAATACTTC.

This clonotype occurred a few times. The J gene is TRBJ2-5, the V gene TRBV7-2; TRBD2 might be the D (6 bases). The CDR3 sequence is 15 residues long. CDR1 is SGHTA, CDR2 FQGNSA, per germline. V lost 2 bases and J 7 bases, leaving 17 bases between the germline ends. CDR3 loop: CASSLSREKVGTQYF. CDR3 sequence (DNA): TGTGCCAGCAGCTTAAGCCGGGAGAAGGTTGGGACCCAGTACTTC.

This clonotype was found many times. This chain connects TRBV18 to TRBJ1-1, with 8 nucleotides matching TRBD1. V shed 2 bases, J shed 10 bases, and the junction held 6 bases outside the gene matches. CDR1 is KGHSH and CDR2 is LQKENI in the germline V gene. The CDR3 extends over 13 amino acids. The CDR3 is CASSPGVDRGAFF. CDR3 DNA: TGTGCCAGCTCACCAGGTGTTGACAGGGGAGCTTTCTTT.

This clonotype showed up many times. The CDR3 spells CASSLERTSGYSSYNEQFF. The CDR3, as DNA: TGTGCCAGCAGCTTAGAACGGACTAGCGGGTATAGCTCCTACAATGAGCAGTTCTTC. This rearrangement joins TRBV7-2 to TRBJ2-1, with TRBD2 matching 11 bases. J gave up 0 bases and V 1 base, and 8 bases lay outside the gene matches. Germline loops: CDR1 SGHTA, CDR2 FQGNSA. The CDR3 covers 19 residues.

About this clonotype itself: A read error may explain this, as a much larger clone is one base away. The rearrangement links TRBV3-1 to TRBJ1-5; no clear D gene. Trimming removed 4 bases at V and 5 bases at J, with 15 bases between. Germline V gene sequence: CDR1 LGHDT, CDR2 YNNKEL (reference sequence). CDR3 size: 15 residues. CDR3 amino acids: CASSPQGLGDQPQHF. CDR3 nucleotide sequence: TGTGCCAGCAGCCCGCAAGGTCTGGGCGATCAGCCCCAGCATTTT.

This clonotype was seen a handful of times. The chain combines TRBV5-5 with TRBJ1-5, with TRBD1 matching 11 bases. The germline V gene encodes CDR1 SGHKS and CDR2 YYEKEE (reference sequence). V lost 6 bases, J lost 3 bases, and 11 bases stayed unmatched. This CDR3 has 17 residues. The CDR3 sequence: CASTETGTGGHNQPQHF. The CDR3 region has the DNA TGTGCCAGCACAGAGACCGGGACAGGGGGACACAATCAGCCCCAGCATTTT.

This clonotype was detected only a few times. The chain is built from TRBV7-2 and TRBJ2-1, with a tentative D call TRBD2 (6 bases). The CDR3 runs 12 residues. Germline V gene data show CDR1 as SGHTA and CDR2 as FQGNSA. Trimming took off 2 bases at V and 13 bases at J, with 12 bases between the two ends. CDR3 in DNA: TGTGCCAGCAGCTTACAGGCTAGCGTACAGTTCTTC. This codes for CASSLQASVQFF.

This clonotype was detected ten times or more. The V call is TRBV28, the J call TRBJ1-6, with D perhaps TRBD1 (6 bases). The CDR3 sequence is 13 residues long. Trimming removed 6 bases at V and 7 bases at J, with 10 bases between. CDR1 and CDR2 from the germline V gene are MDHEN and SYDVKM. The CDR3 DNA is TGTGCCAGCAGCCCTCAGGGGAATTCACCCCTCCACTTT. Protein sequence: CASSPQGNSPLHF.

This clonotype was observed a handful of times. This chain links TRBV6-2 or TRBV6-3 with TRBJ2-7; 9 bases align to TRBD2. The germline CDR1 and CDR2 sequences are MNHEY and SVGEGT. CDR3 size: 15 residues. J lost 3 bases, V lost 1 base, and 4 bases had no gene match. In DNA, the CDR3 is TGTGCCAGCAGTTACTGGAGGACTAGCGACTACGAGCAGTACTTC. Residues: CASSYWRTSDYEQYF.

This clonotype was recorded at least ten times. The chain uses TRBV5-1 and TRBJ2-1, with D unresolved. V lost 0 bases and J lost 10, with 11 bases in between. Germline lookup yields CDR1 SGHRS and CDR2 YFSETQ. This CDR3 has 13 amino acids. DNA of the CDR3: TGCGCCAGCAGCTTGGCCTTGACTCCGGAGCAGTTCTTC. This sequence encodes CASSLALTPEQFF.